One and the same sample provided the 27 T cell receptor beta chains below, sequenced in a study of T cells in Graves' hyperthyroidism and ophthalmopathy. Researchers amplified the TCR beta CDR3 regions from RNA transcripts. TCR CDR3 regions were first amplified by RT-PCR with HTBI primers. TCRdb redid the calling of the multiplex PCR reads with MiXCR, one entry per CDR3 protein. The table records roughly 300,000 distinct CDR3 sequences, roughly a fifth of them present only once. Sequencing input: blood. These receptors were obtained from a woman between 50 and 59 years old with Graves' hyperthyroidism.

This clonotype showed up many times. The chain recombines TRBV2 with TRBJ1-5; D gene uncertain. The CDR3 extends over 13 amino acids. V gave up 7 bases and J gave up 4 bases, with 11 bases separating them. CDR1 and CDR2 (germline): SNHLY, FYNNEI. CDR3 coding DNA: TGTGCCAGCATTGGGCAGAGAAATCAGCCCCAGCATTTT. Protein product: CASIGQRNQPQHF. Filled out from reference TRBV2 and TRBJ1-5, the complete variable domain reads EPEVTQTPSHQVTQMGQEVILRCVPISNHLYFYWYRQILGQKVEFLVSFYNNEISEKSEIFDDQFSVERPDGSNFTLKIRSTKLEDSAMYFCASIGQRNQPQHFGDGTRLSIL.

This clonotype was found many times. The CDR3 nucleotides are TGTGCCAGCAGTTCTTCCATCGGGTATGGCTACACCTTC. This codes for CASSSSIGYGYTF. The chain recombines TRBV12-3 or TRBV12-4 with TRBJ1-2; D call uncertain. The V gene lost 4 bases and the J gene lost 5 bases, with 11 bases spanning the gap. This CDR3 has 13 residues.

This clonotype was detected ten times or more. The chain is built from TRBV5-1 and TRBJ2-2, with a possible D match to TRBD1 (6 bases). This CDR3 is 15 amino acids long. Germline CDR1 reads SGHRS; CDR2 reads YFSETQ. V was pared by 4 bases and J by 2 bases, with 12 bases between. The CDR3 DNA reads TGCGCCAGCAGCGGACCGGGACAAAACACCGGGGAGCTGTTTTTT. It codes for CASSGPGQNTGELFF.

This clonotype was counted ten times or more. CDR3 in DNA: TGTGCCAGCAGCCAGGTTGGCGGGGCCGGGGAGCTGTTTTTT. Translation gives CASSQVGGAGELFF. The chain uses TRBV7-6 and TRBJ2-2; perhaps TRBD2 as D (6 bases). Trimming stripped 5 bases from V and 6 bases from J, with 13 bases between. Germline-derived CDR1 and CDR2 are SGHVS and FNYEAQ. The CDR3 totals 14 residues.

The chain carries TRBV11-2 and TRBJ2-7, with D perhaps TRBD2 (6 bases). This CDR3 has 13 amino acids. The V and J ends lost 4 bases and 3 bases respectively, with 10 bases between them. CDR1 and CDR2 (germline): SGHAT, FQNNGV. CDR3 nucleotides: TGTGCCAGCAGCTCGGGACTGAGCTACGAGCAGTACTTC. Protein sequence: CASSSGLSYEQYF.

This clonotype was observed at least ten times. The rearrangement uses TRBV20-1 and TRBJ2-7; possibly TRBD1 for D (6 bases). V was pared by 6 bases and J by 4 bases, with 13 bases between. Germline CDR1 DFQATT, CDR2 SNEGSKA (reference sequence). The CDR3 length is 12 residues. CDR3 loop: CSANRDSYEQYF. The CDR3 DNA reads as TGCAGTGCCAACAGGGATTCGTACGAGCAGTACTTC.

This clonotype was counted at least ten times. The rearrangement links TRBV20-1 to TRBJ2-5; 11 bases align to TRBD2. Germline CDR1 reads DFQATT; CDR2 reads SNEGSKA (reference sequence). Trimming took 1 base from V and 7 from J; bases not matched to a gene: 8. CDR3 size: 15 residues. The CDR3 region has the DNA TGCAGTGCTAGAGGGACTAGCGGGCCATCCCGGACCCAGTACTTC. Amino acid sequence: CSARGTSGPSRTQYF.

This clonotype was found a few times. This chain joins TRBV28 and TRBJ1-4; 11 nucleotides match TRBD1. Per the germline V gene, CDR1 is MDHEN and CDR2 is SYDVKM. The CDR3 has 16 residues. With 5 bases clipped from V and 2 bases from J, the junction kept 4 bases outside the gene matches. This CDR3 reads CASSPGQGGTNEKLFF. In DNA, the CDR3 is TGTGCCAGCAGTCCGGGACAGGGGGGCACTAATGAAAAACTGTTTTTT.

This clonotype was counted only a few times. The gene calls are TRBV5-1 and TRBJ2-2; perhaps TRBD1 as D (6 bases). Per germline, CDR1 SGHRS and CDR2 YFSETQ. V lost 6 bases and J 0 bases, leaving 12 bases between the germline ends. This CDR3 contains 15 residues. The chain's CDR3 is CASNVQGPNTGELFF. Here the CDR3 DNA reads TGCGCCAGCAATGTACAGGGTCCGAACACCGGGGAGCTGTTTTTT.

This clonotype was seen a few times. The V and J genes are TRBV7-2 and TRBJ2-7; TRBD2 agrees at 13 bases. Looked up from germline, CDR1 is SGHTA and CDR2 is FQGNSA. Unmatched junction bases numbered 6, after V lost 5 bases and J lost 5 bases. This CDR3 contains 15 residues. CDR3 DNA: TGTGCCAGCAGCCCCCGGACTAGCGGGAGTAACGAGCAGTACTTC. It encodes CASSPRTSGSNEQYF.

V is TRBV20-1 and J is TRBJ2-3, with 7 bases identical to TRBD1. Trimming took 3 bases from V and 2 from J; bases not matched to a gene: 5. This CDR3 is 14 amino acids long. The germline V gene encodes CDR1 DFQATT and CDR2 SNEGSKA (reference sequence). The CDR3 DNA sequence: TGCAGTGCTAGCCGGGACAGTCACACAGATACGCAGTATTTT. Protein sequence: CSASRDSHTDTQYF.

CDR3 DNA sequence: TGCGCCAGCAGCTACAACCTAGGAGGGGATGAGCAGTTCTTC. Amino acid sequence: CASSYNLGGDEQFF. The chain combines TRBV10-1 with TRBJ2-1, with D tentatively TRBD2 (6 bases). Germline V CDR1 and CDR2: WNHNN, SYGVQD (reference sequence). Trimming left V 6 bases short and J 8 bases short, with 17 bases between. The CDR3 runs to 14 residues.

V is TRBV4-1 and J is TRBJ2-5, with TRBD2 as a possible D gene (6 bases). With 1 base removed from V and 5 bases from J, the gap between germline ends came to 8 bases. This CDR3 is 13 amino acids long. CDR1 and CDR2 (germline): MGHRA, YSYEKL. The CDR3 bases are TGCGCCAGCAGCCAAGCGGGGGTTGAGACCCAGTACTTC. As protein: CASSQAGVETQYF.

At least ten counts were recorded for this clonotype. The chain combines TRBV30 with TRBJ1-2; 8 bases line up with TRBD1. The CDR3 is 15 amino acids. The V and J ends lost 3 bases and 3 bases, in that order; junction bases with no gene match: 9. The germline V gene has CDR1 GTSNPN and CDR2 SVGIG (reference sequence). The CDR3 protein is CAWRGQGVRHYGYTF. CDR3 DNA sequence: TGTGCCTGGAGAGGACAGGGAGTCAGACACTATGGCTACACCTTC.

This clonotype was seen at least ten times. The rearrangement links TRBV12-3 or TRBV12-4 to TRBJ1-5, with D possibly matching TRBD1 (6 bases). CDR3 length equals 16 residues. The V end lost 2 bases, the J end lost 6 bases, and 17 bases lay between the germline ends. CDR3 residues: CASSLSRGGLGQPQHF. CDR3 nucleotide sequence: TGTGCCAGCAGTTTAAGCAGGGGAGGTTTGGGTCAGCCCCAGCATTTT.

This clonotype occurred many times. J is TRBJ2-7 and V is TRBV27, with D maybe TRBD2 (7 bases). V lost 6 bases and J 2 bases, leaving 14 bases between the germline ends. Germline lookup yields CDR1 MNHEY and CDR2 SMNVEV (reference sequence). The CDR3 is 14 amino acids. The CDR3 sequence: CASRLGGGTYEQYF. CDR3 nucleotide sequence: TGTGCCAGCAGACTAGGGGGGGGAACCTACGAGCAGTACTTC.

This clonotype occurred many times. V is TRBV6-1 and J is TRBJ1-2; TRBD1 agrees at 8 bases. This CDR3 spans 13 amino acids. The V gene end was trimmed by 6 bases and the J gene end by 6 bases; junction bases not matched to a gene: 6. Per germline, CDR1 MNHNS and CDR2 SASEGT. The CDR3 DNA sequence: TGTGCCAGCAGGTCTCTGACAGGGGATGGCTACACCTTC. Protein product: CASRSLTGDGYTF.

This clonotype came up once. The chain recombines TRBV6-2 or TRBV6-3 with TRBJ2-7, with TRBD1 identical over 8 bases. The germline V gene has CDR1 MNHEY and CDR2 SVGEGT. The V gene end was trimmed by 6 bases and the J gene end by 1 base; junction bases not matched to a gene: 5. This CDR3 contains 14 residues. The CDR3 region is CASSDRGESYEQYF. DNA of the CDR3: TGTGCCAGCAGCGACAGGGGCGAGTCCTACGAGCAGTACTTC.

The chain recombines TRBV5-1 with TRBJ2-3; TRBD2 matches 13 bases. CDR1 SGHRS and CDR2 YFSETQ come from the germline V gene. V shed 4 bases and J 0 bases; nucleotides not matched to a gene: 14. This CDR3 region has 20 residues. CDR3 sequence reads: CASSGGSGTSGTSSTDTQYF. The CDR3 coding sequence is TGCGCCAGCAGCGGCGGGTCCGGGACTAGCGGGACTTCTAGCACAGATACGCAGTATTTT.

This clonotype was observed a handful of times. The V call is TRBV7-8, the J call TRBJ1-6; no definite D call. This CDR3 contains 16 residues. Germline lookup yields CDR1 SGHVS and CDR2 FQNEAQ. Trimming pared 2 bases from V and 6 bases from J, leaving 14 bases between. DNA of the CDR3: TGTGCCAGCAGCTTAAGGGAAGGACGCGTTAATTCACCCCTCCACTTT. Residues: CASSLREGRVNSPLHF.

The sample holds many counts of this clonotype. The gene calls are TRBV3-1 and TRBJ2-2; the D is unclear. The V and J ends lost 2 bases and 4 bases respectively, with 11 bases between them. In germline, CDR1 is LGHDT, CDR2 YNNKEL (reference sequence). The CDR3 extends over 15 amino acids. CDR3 DNA: TGTGCCAGCAGCCAACGACGGCTCGGCACCGGGGAGCTGTTTTTT. Protein: CASSQRRLGTGELFF.

CDR3 residues: CASSLEGLGTEAFF. In nucleotides, the CDR3 is TGCGCCAGCAGCTTGGAGGGACTGGGGACTGAAGCTTTCTTT. This chain connects TRBV5-1 to TRBJ1-1; D might be TRBD1 (5 bases). The CDR3 has 14 residues. Trimming removed 0 bases from V and 5 bases from J, with 11 bases in between. Germline V CDR1 and CDR2: SGHRS, YFSETQ.

This clonotype was seen a handful of times. The rearrangement joins TRBV3-1 to TRBJ1-5, with 8 positions matching TRBD1. The length of the CDR3 is 15 residues. Trimming took 4 bases from V and 4 from J; bases not matched to a gene: 6. Germline CDR1 is LGHDT and CDR2 is YNNKEL (reference sequence). Here the CDR3 DNA reads TGTGCCAGCAGCCCACAGGGGGGCCCTAATCAGCCCCAGCATTTT. Protein sequence: CASSPQGGPNQPQHF.

This clonotype has only a few counts. A much larger clone is a single base away; this may be a read error. This chain uses TRBV5-1 with TRBJ2-7, with D perhaps TRBD2 (5 bases). The CDR3 loop spans 15 amino acids. With 0 bases removed from V and 5 bases from J, the gap between germline ends came to 15 bases. Germline V gene data show CDR1 as SGHRS and CDR2 as YFSETQ. CDR3 in DNA: TGCGCCAGCAGCTTGGGTGGACGAGGGCCTGACGAGCAGTACTTC. It is translated as CASSLGGRGPDEQYF.

This clonotype was detected many times. V and J are TRBV6-5 and TRBJ2-3; perhaps TRBD1 as D (5 bases). CDR3 length equals 16 residues. Between the trimmed V and J ends, which lost 2 bases and 0 bases, there was a span of 12 bases. Germline lookup yields CDR1 MNHEY and CDR2 SVGAGI. CDR3 in amino acids: CASSYGAAASTDTQYF. The DNA for the CDR3 is TGTGCCAGCAGTTACGGGGCAGCTGCTAGCACAGATACGCAGTATTTT.

This clonotype occurred many times. The V and J genes are TRBV9 and TRBJ1-2; D is undetermined. This CDR3 is built from 14 residues. V lost 0 bases, J lost 1 base, and 7 bases lay in between. Per germline, CDR1 SGDLS and CDR2 YYNGEE. This CDR3 reads CASSVGSFNYGYTF. CDR3 DNA: TGTGCCAGCAGCGTAGGGAGCTTTAACTATGGCTACACCTTC.

This clonotype turned up a few times. The genes are TRBV9 and TRBJ1-4; the match to TRBD1 covers 8 bases. V lost 0 bases to trimming and J lost 8 bases; unmatched junction nucleotides: 3. CDR1 is SGDLS and CDR2 is YYNGEE in the germline V gene. This CDR3 has 14 residues. CDR3 in amino acids: CASSVGQGAEKLFF. Here the CDR3 DNA reads TGTGCCAGCAGCGTAGGCCAGGGGGCAGAAAAACTGTTTTTT.